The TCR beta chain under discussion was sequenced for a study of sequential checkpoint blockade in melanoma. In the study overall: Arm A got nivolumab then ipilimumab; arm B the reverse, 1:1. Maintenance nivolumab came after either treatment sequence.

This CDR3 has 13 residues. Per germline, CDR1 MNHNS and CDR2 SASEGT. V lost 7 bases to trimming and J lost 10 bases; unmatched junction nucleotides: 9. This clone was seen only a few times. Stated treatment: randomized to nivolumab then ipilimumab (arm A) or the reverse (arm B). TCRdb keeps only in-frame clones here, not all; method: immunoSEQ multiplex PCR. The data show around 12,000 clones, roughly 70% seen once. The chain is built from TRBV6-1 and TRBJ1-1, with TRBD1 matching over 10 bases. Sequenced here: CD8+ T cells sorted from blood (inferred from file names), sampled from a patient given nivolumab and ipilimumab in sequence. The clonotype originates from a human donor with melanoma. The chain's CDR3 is CASTRDRGFRAFF. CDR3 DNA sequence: TGTGCCAGCACCAGGGACAGGGGTTTTAGAGCTTTCTTT.